This TCR beta chain was sequenced in a study of T cell changes during pregnancy in multiple sclerosis. The CDR3 sequence is 16 residues long. CDR1 is MGHRA and CDR2 is YSYEKL in the germline V gene. Between the trimmed V and J ends, which lost 1 base and 2 bases, there was a span of 14 bases. Repertoires were generated with immunoSEQ multiplex PCR, while TCRdb's copy carries only in-frame clones and drops some. The table records about 66,000 clones, 91% of them present only once. The chain is built from TRBV4-1 and TRBJ1-2, with a tentative D call TRBD1 (5 bases). This receptor was taken from a female donor with multiple sclerosis, enrolled in a pregnancy study. Specimen: CD8+ T cells from peripheral blood mononuclear cells, collected before pregnancy. The CDR3 DNA is TGCGCCAGCAGCCAAGCCACAGGTATTGGGAACTATGGCTACACCTTC. This gives the protein CASSQATGIGNYGYTF.